This record concerns one T cell receptor (beta chain) sequence. Its target is unknown. Profiling relied on immunoSEQ multiplex PCR, and the TCRdb table lists in-frame clones only, not all of them. The sample yields tens of thousands of clones, about 81% seen once. Trimming removed 4 bases from V and 7 bases from J; junction bases left unmatched: 9. There are 14 residues in the CDR3. Per germline, CDR1 SGHTA and CDR2 FQGNSA. These data are taken from a study of memory CD4+ T cells and cytomegalovirus serostatus. Looking at the study overall: Of the healthy Belgian adults, fewer than 10 were CMV seropositive and approximately 25 seronegative.

The sort gate was single viable CD3+CD4+CD8-CD45RO+ cells for memory CD4+ T cells. Positive selection with CD4 microbeads enriched total CD4+ T cells. Overall study results and limits: Of 150 to 200 reported CMV TCRbeta sequences, 65 to 85 were found in memory CD4+ repertoires. The CMV-associated TCR signature appears largely within the CD4+ memory repertoire.

Sample: memory CD4+ T cells from blood. This TCR came from an adult in good health and CMV-seronegative. The chain joins TRBV7-2 to TRBJ1-1; 7 bases are a match to TRBD1. The CDR3 region is CASSSRTGSGEAFF. The CDR3 DNA reads as TGTGCCAGCAGCTCTCGGACAGGCAGCGGTGAAGCTTTCTTT.